Given below is one T cell receptor (beta chain) in context. This sample was taken from a study of OX40 agonist ivuxolimab in advanced cancers. Repertoires were generated with immunoSEQ multiplex PCR, while TCRdb's copy carries only in-frame clones and drops some. The sample lists tens of thousands of clones; roughly 90% were seen once. V gave up 0 bases and J gave up 2 bases, with 15 bases separating them. CDR3 size: 17 residues. Sequencing used CD4+ or CD8+ T cells sorted from blood, obtained in a trial of the OX40 agonist ivuxolimab. This receptor was identified in an adult with an advanced solid tumor such as melanoma, head and neck, liver or kidney cancer. The chain joins TRBV23-1 to TRBJ2-3; tentative D call: TRBD2 (6 bases). TRBV23-1 is reported as an ORF; its role is uncertain. As DNA, the CDR3 is TGCGCCAGCAGTCAATCAAATTTCGAGCGGGCCACAGATACGCAGTATTTT. This codes for CASSQSNFERATDTQYF.